This is a list of T cell receptor beta chains from one sample in a study of blood T cell repertoires in COVID-19. The repertoire was sequenced with immunoSEQ multiplex PCR; TCRdb's copy has only in-frame clones and lacks some. The repertoire consists of about 99,000 clones, with roughly 80% occurring once and the leading ten covering more than 10%. Sequenced input: peripheral blood. Receptor source: a human donor in a cohort sampled during active COVID-19. The CDR3 runs from the conserved cysteine through the conserved F or W. Each record gives: CDR3 protein, CDR3 DNA, D gene, V gene, clone size, J gene. The D gene is left open where the match is weak. The size of a clone is reported for some rows only, either as once, few or many, or as a class for expanded clones.

CDR3: CASSILAGGLQETQYF
DNA: TGTGCCAGTAGTATTCTAGCGGGGGGACTCCAAGAGACCCAGTACTTC
D: TRBD2
V: TRBV19
size: NA
J: TRBJ2-5

CDR3: CASTLNRGGTEAFF
DNA: TGTGCCAGCACGTTGAACAGGGGTGGAACTGAAGCTTTCTTT
D: TRBD1
V: TRBV2
size: NA
J: TRBJ1-1

CDR3: CASNRLAGDTGELFF
DNA: TGTGCCAGCAACCGACTAGCGGGGGATACCGGGGAGCTGTTTTTT
D: TRBD2
V: TRBV6-5
size: NA
J: TRBJ2-2

CDR3: CASSISRRSTRPGTQYF
DNA: TGTGCCAGTAGTATAAGTAGAAGGAGCACAAGACCGGGTACGCAGTATTTT
D: NA
V: TRBV19
size: NA
J: TRBJ2-3

CDR3: CASTYSGTDPYEQYF
DNA: TGTGCCAGCACGTATTCCGGGACAGACCCCTACGAGCAGTACTTC
D: TRBD1
V: TRBV18
size: NA
J: TRBJ2-7

CDR3: CASSGGQGAFQPQHF
DNA: TGTGCCAGCAGCGGAGGACAGGGGGCTTTTCAGCCCCAGCATTTT
D: TRBD1
V: TRBV9
size: NA
J: TRBJ1-5

CDR3: CASSLQGWNEKLFF
DNA: TGCGCCAGCAGCTTGCAGGGTTGGAATGAAAAACTGTTTTTT
D: NA
V: TRBV5-1
size: NA
J: TRBJ1-4

CDR3: CASTATGRYGYTF
DNA: TGTGCCAGTACCGCGACAGGGAGGTATGGCTACACCTTC
D: TRBD1
V: TRBV19
size: few
J: TRBJ1-2

CDR3: CASSLEGAEAFF
DNA: TGCGCCAGCAGCTTGGAAGGGGCTGAAGCTTTCTTT
D: NA
V: TRBV5-1
size: NA
J: TRBJ1-1

CDR3: CASTGAGELFF
DNA: TGTGCCAGCACGGGGGCCGGGGAGCTGTTTTTT
D: NA
V: TRBV25-1
size: NA
J: TRBJ2-2

CDR3: CASSLLGQNTGELFF
DNA: TGTGCCAGCAGCTTATTAGGACAGAACACCGGGGAGCTGTTTTTT
D: NA
V: TRBV7-2
size: NA
J: TRBJ2-2

CDR3: CASSRTGGRYNEQFF
DNA: TGTGCCAGCAGCAGAACAGGGGGCAGGTACAATGAGCAGTTCTTC
D: TRBD1
V: TRBV5-8
size: NA
J: TRBJ2-1

CDR3: CATQGQGGSDTQYF
DNA: TGTGCCACTCAGGGACAGGGTGGCTCAGATACGCAGTATTTT
D: TRBD1
V: TRBV15
size: NA
J: TRBJ2-3

CDR3: CASSPGSGGTYEQYF
DNA: TGTGCCAGCAGCCCAGGTAGCGGGGGTACATACGAGCAGTACTTC
D: TRBD2
V: TRBV7-2
size: once
J: TRBJ2-7

CDR3: CASSQRGSYFTEQFF
DNA: TGTGCCAGCAGCCAACGGGGATCCTATTTTACTGAGCAGTTCTTC
D: NA
V: TRBV3-1/TRBV3-2
size: NA
J: TRBJ2-1

CDR3: CAISESAGAYEQYF
DNA: TGTGCCATCAGTGAGTCGGCAGGGGCCTACGAGCAGTACTTC
D: NA
V: TRBV10-3
size: NA
J: TRBJ2-7

CDR3: CASSTAGTGGRGYTF
DNA: TGTGCCAGCAGTACCGCCGGGACAGGGGGCCGCGGCTACACCTTC
D: TRBD1
V: TRBV27
size: NA
J: TRBJ1-2

CDR3: CASSLASRFMNTEAFF
DNA: TGTGCCAGCAGCTTAGCCTCACGGTTCATGAACACTGAAGCTTTCTTT
D: NA
V: TRBV7-8
size: NA
J: TRBJ1-1

CDR3: CASTKNAGNTEAFF
DNA: TGTGCCAGCACCAAAAATGCAGGGAACACTGAAGCTTTCTTT
D: NA
V: TRBV27
size: NA
J: TRBJ1-1

CDR3: CASSKPGQALGDEQFF
DNA: TGTGCCAGCAGCAAGCCCGGACAGGCGCTAGGGGATGAGCAGTTCTTC
D: TRBD1
V: TRBV7-9
size: NA
J: TRBJ2-1

CDR3: CASSEAGIEAFF
DNA: TGTGCCAGCAGTGAGGCAGGGATTGAAGCTTTCTTT
D: NA
V: TRBV2
size: NA
J: TRBJ1-1

CDR3: CASKPGQGDTGELFF
DNA: TGTGCCAGCAAACCGGGACAGGGGGACACCGGGGAGCTGTTTTTT
D: TRBD1
V: TRBV2
size: NA
J: TRBJ2-2

CDR3: CASSPIGHMNTEAFF
DNA: TGTGCCAGCAGCCCAATAGGACATATGAACACTGAAGCTTTCTTT
D: NA
V: TRBV9
size: once
J: TRBJ1-1

CDR3: CATSRDAGVSNQPQHF
DNA: TGTGCCACCAGCAGAGATGCAGGGGTGAGCAATCAGCCCCAGCATTTT
D: NA
V: TRBV15
size: NA
J: TRBJ1-5

CDR3: CASSSIAGPYEQYF
DNA: TGTGCCAGCAGCTCAATAGCGGGGCCCTACGAGCAGTACTTC
D: TRBD2
V: TRBV5-5
size: NA
J: TRBJ2-7

CDR3: CASSRRRGETQYF
DNA: TGTGCCAGCAGCCGCAGGCGGGGGGAGACCCAGTACTTC
D: TRBD2
V: TRBV7-3
size: few
J: TRBJ2-5

CDR3: CSASNGAAATDTQYF
DNA: TGCAGTGCTAGTAACGGAGCGGCGGCAACAGATACGCAGTATTTT
D: NA
V: TRBV20-1
size: NA
J: TRBJ2-3

CDR3: CASRRYGTGVYEQYF
DNA: TGTGCCAGCAGGAGATATGGGACAGGGGTCTACGAGCAGTACTTC
D: TRBD1
V: TRBV11-1
size: NA
J: TRBJ2-7

CDR3: CASSEGIGGEQYF
DNA: TGTGCCAGCAGTGAAGGGATAGGGGGCGAGCAGTACTTC
D: NA
V: TRBV6-1
size: once
J: TRBJ2-7

CDR3: CASSATRFGHQETQYF
DNA: TGTGCCAGCAGCGCCACCCGATTTGGGCACCAAGAGACCCAGTACTTC
D: NA
V: TRBV7-9
size: NA
J: TRBJ2-5

CDR3: CASSSGRRTEAFF
DNA: TGTGCCAGCAGCTCCGGGAGGAGAACTGAAGCTTTCTTT
D: NA
V: TRBV7-3
size: NA
J: TRBJ1-1

CDR3: CASSQDVRTDTQYF
DNA: TGCGCCAGCAGCCAAGACGTTCGCACAGATACGCAGTATTTT
D: NA
V: TRBV4-3
size: once
J: TRBJ2-3

CDR3: CASSLGRVLNSPLHF
DNA: TGTGCCAGCAGCTTGGGGCGGGTACTGAATTCACCCCTCCACTTT
D: NA
V: TRBV5-4
size: few
J: TRBJ1-6

CDR3: CASSPSGNYGYTF
DNA: TGTGCCAGCAGCCCGAGCGGGAACTATGGCTACACCTTC
D: NA
V: TRBV12-3/TRBV12-4
size: once
J: TRBJ1-2

CDR3: CASSPVRTGAAFF
DNA: TGTGCCAGCAGTCCCGTTCGGACAGGGGCGGCTTTCTTT
D: TRBD1
V: TRBV6-2/TRBV6-3
size: NA
J: TRBJ1-1

CDR3: CASSQELGDSAAFF
DNA: TGCGCCAGCAGCCAAGAGCTGGGGGACTCGGCAGCTTTCTTT
D: NA
V: TRBV4-3
size: once
J: TRBJ1-1

CDR3: CASGTGGSSYEQYF
DNA: TGCGCCAGCGGGACAGGGGGGAGCTCCTACGAGCAGTACTTC
D: TRBD1
V: TRBV5-1
size: NA
J: TRBJ2-7

CDR3: CASSLNRDYGYTF
DNA: TGTGCCAGCAGCTTGAACAGGGACTATGGCTACACCTTC
D: NA
V: TRBV5-4
size: few
J: TRBJ1-2

CDR3: CASSGGLSNQPQHF
DNA: TGTGCCAGCAGCGGGGGGCTGAGCAATCAGCCCCAGCATTTT
D: NA
V: TRBV6-5
size: NA
J: TRBJ1-5

CDR3: CASSIDLLSVNTEAFF
DNA: TGTGCCAGTAGTATAGATCTATTGTCTGTAAACACTGAAGCTTTCTTT
D: NA
V: TRBV19
size: NA
J: TRBJ1-1

CDR3: CASGRDIKNTEAFF
DNA: TGTGCTAGTGGTCGGGACATTAAGAACACTGAAGCTTTCTTT
D: NA
V: TRBV12-5
size: NA
J: TRBJ1-1

CDR3: CASSPAGEETQYF
DNA: TGTGCCAGCAGCCCTGCCGGGGAAGAGACCCAGTACTTC
D: NA
V: TRBV5-4
size: NA
J: TRBJ2-5

CDR3: CASSNTGGLPYNEQFF
DNA: TGTGCCAGCAGCAACACAGGGGGCCTACCCTACAATGAGCAGTTCTTC
D: TRBD1
V: TRBV7-2
size: NA
J: TRBJ2-1

CDR3: CASSLVDSPSYEQYF
DNA: TGTGCCAGCAGCTTAGTTGACAGTCCTTCCTACGAGCAGTACTTC
D: NA
V: TRBV7-2
size: NA
J: TRBJ2-7

CDR3: CSVRAGGQETQYF
DNA: TGCAGCGTGAGGGCAGGGGGCCAAGAGACCCAGTACTTC
D: TRBD1
V: TRBV29-1
size: NA
J: TRBJ2-5

CDR3: CASSQDGTTTGELFF
DNA: TGTGCCAGCAGCCAAGACGGGACAACTACCGGGGAGCTGTTTTTT
D: NA
V: TRBV4-2
size: NA
J: TRBJ2-2

CDR3: CASSQSYRLIGTGRNEQFF
DNA: TGCGCCAGCAGTCAATCTTATCGTTTAATCGGGACAGGGAGAAATGAGCAGTTCTTC
D: TRBD1
V: TRBV23-1
size: NA
J: TRBJ2-1

CDR3: CASTQRGFGNTIYF
DNA: TGTGCCAGCACCCAAAGGGGGTTCGGAAACACCATATATTTT
D: NA
V: TRBV5-5
size: once
J: TRBJ1-3

CDR3: CASSPFRGDTEAFF
DNA: TGTGCCAGCTCACCATTCCGGGGGGACACTGAAGCTTTCTTT
D: NA
V: TRBV18
size: NA
J: TRBJ1-1

CDR3: CASSQDNPRVGNEQFF
DNA: TGCGCCAGCAGCCAAGATAACCCCCGAGTCGGCAATGAGCAGTTCTTC
D: NA
V: TRBV4-3
size: NA
J: TRBJ2-1

CDR3: CASSERVVANSPLHF
DNA: TGTGCCAGCAGTGAACGAGTGGTTGCAAATTCACCCCTCCACTTT
D: NA
V: TRBV6-1
size: NA
J: TRBJ1-6

CDR3: CATSRTPDREETQYF
DNA: TGTGCCACCAGCAGAACGCCGGACAGGGAAGAGACCCAGTACTTC
D: TRBD1
V: TRBV15
size: NA
J: TRBJ2-5

CDR3: CASSLKQGRWNQPQHF
DNA: TGTGCCAGCAGCTTAAAACAGGGGCGGTGGAATCAGCCCCAGCATTTT
D: TRBD1
V: TRBV11-3
size: NA
J: TRBJ1-5

CDR3: CASSEGSAGGRADTQYF
DNA: TGTGCCAGCAGTGAGGGTTCGGCGGGGGGGCGCGCAGATACGCAGTATTTT
D: TRBD2
V: TRBV2
size: NA
J: TRBJ2-3

CDR3: CASSFVRATEQFF
DNA: TGTGCCAGCAGTTTTGTGCGGGCTACCGAGCAGTTCTTC
D: NA
V: TRBV27
size: NA
J: TRBJ2-1